This TCR beta chain was profiled in a study of blood T cell repertoires in COVID-19. Study context: Acute-phase and convalescent COVID-19 samples originated in the United States, Italy and Spain. From T cells, B-cell-depleted T cells, or PBMCs came the material, which was cDNA or gDNA.

Produced via immunoSEQ multiplex PCR; TCRdb's table is partial and in-frame only. The table records roughly 88,000 clones, 70% to 85% of them present only once. V lost 5 bases and J 1 base, leaving 8 bases between the germline ends. The length of the CDR3 is 13 residues. In germline, CDR1 is KGHSH, CDR2 LQKENI. The receptor's source is a woman in her sixties or seventies in a cohort sampled during active or convalescent COVID-19. Sequencing was done on a sample of peripheral blood. The V gene is TRBV18, the J gene TRBJ2-5, with D unclear. CDR3: CASSVTLQETQYF. In nucleotides, the CDR3 is TGTGCCAGCTCAGTGACTCTCCAAGAGACCCAGTACTTC.